Below are 22 T cell receptor beta chains sequenced from a single sample in a study of OX40 agonist ivuxolimab in advanced cancers. Only in-frame clones appear in the TCRdb table, and some are missing; sequencing was by immunoSEQ multiplex PCR. The sample gives about 89,000 clones, 90% to 95% of which show up once; roughly 0.26% is in the top ten. Sequencing used CD4+ or CD8+ T cells sorted from blood, obtained in a trial of the OX40 agonist ivuxolimab. The receptors shown here come from an adult with an advanced solid tumor such as melanoma, head and neck, liver or kidney cancer.

The V gene is TRBV9, the J gene TRBJ1-6; D remains ambiguous. From germline, CDR1 is SGDLS and CDR2 YYNGEE. The CDR3 is 16 residues long. Trimming cost V 3 bases and J 0 bases, with 10 bases left between them. CDR3: CASSAQQSSYNSPLHF. The CDR3 bases are TGTGCCAGCAGCGCTCAACAGAGCTCCTATAATTCACCCCTCCACTTT.

This clone was seen a single time. The gene calls are TRBV6-5 and TRBJ2-5, with D unresolved. Trimming cost V 6 bases and J 0 bases, with 5 bases left between them. CDR3 length: 12 residues. From germline, CDR1 is MNHEY and CDR2 SVGAGI. CDR3 coding DNA: TGTGCCAGCAGCCCCTACCAAGAGACCCAGTACTTC. Encoded protein: CASSPYQETQYF.

The V gene is TRBV6-5, the J gene TRBJ1-2; D remains ambiguous. This CDR3 has 12 residues. Germline V gene lookup returns CDR1 MNHEY and CDR2 SVGAGI. V lost 4 bases to trimming and J lost 3 bases, with 6 bases between them. As DNA, the CDR3 is TGTGCCAGCAGTTTGGGAGACTATGGCTACACCTTC. Residues: CASSLGDYGYTF.

V and J are TRBV4-2 and TRBJ1-3; weak D call: TRBD1 (5 bases). V was pared by 4 bases and J by 0 bases, with 13 bases between. Germline V lookup: CDR1 LGHNA, CDR2 YNFKEQ. This CDR3 has 16 residues. CDR3: CASSRARGPSGNTIYF. CDR3 nucleotides: TGTGCCAGCAGCCGAGCACGGGGCCCCTCTGGAAACACCATATATTTT.

The chain has TRBV28 and TRBJ1-2, with D perhaps TRBD1 (5 bases). V was clipped by 3 bases and J by 4 bases, with 9 bases between them. Germline values: CDR1 MDHEN, CDR2 SYDVKM. This CDR3 is built from 13 residues. The CDR3 loop is CASSFRAAYGYTF. The DNA for the CDR3 is TGTGCCAGCAGTTTCAGGGCCGCCTATGGCTACACCTTC.

The chain links TRBV6-5 to TRBJ2-3; 9 positions match TRBD2. The CDR3 extends over 13 amino acids. Germline values: CDR1 MNHEY, CDR2 SVGAGI. V lost 6 bases to trimming and J lost 2 bases; unmatched junction nucleotides: 0. As DNA, the CDR3 is TGTGCCAGCAGGGGACTAGCCACAGATACGCAGTATTTT. It encodes CASRGLATDTQYF.

V gene TRBV6-5 combines with J gene TRBJ1-3; D unresolved. The germline CDR1 and CDR2 sequences are MNHEY and SVGAGI. The ends were cut back, 0 bases at V and 4 bases at J, with 10 bases in the middle. The CDR3 totals 15 residues. The CDR3 DNA sequence: TGTGCCAGCAGTTACTCTAATTTGGGGGGAAACACCATATATTTT. It codes for CASSYSNLGGNTIYF.

V is TRBV6-5 and J is TRBJ1-1; D gene uncertain. V was pared by 5 bases and J by 1 base, with 11 bases between. The germline gives CDR1 MNHEY, CDR2 SVGAGI. This CDR3 contains 14 residues. The CDR3 protein is CASSRSRANTEAFF. DNA for the CDR3: TGTGCCAGCAGTCGGAGCCGGGCGAACACTGAAGCTTTCTTT.

This chain uses TRBV30 with TRBJ1-5; D is unresolved. CDR3 size: 14 residues. CDR1 GTSNPN and CDR2 SVGIG come from the germline V gene (reference sequence). The V gene lost 2 bases and the J gene lost 1 base, with 9 bases spanning the gap. CDR3 amino acids: CAWSRGGSNQPQHF. In DNA, the CDR3 is TGTGCCTGGAGTCGGGGTGGAAGCAATCAGCCCCAGCATTTT.

In this sample, this clone turned up once. V usage is TRBV5-1 and J usage is TRBJ1-1; D is unresolved. The CDR3 has 13 amino acids. Deletions cut 2 bases from V and 1 base from J, with 6 bases between. CDR1 SGHRS and CDR2 YFSETQ come from the germline V gene. This CDR3 reads CASSLRTNTEAFF. The CDR3 nucleotides read TGCGCCAGCAGCTTACGCACGAACACTGAAGCTTTCTTT.

The chain couples TRBV11-3 to TRBJ1-2; 8 bases agree with TRBD1. Germline CDR1 reads SGHNT; CDR2 reads YENEEA. This CDR3 is 15 amino acids long. Trimming removed 5 bases from V and 4 bases from J; junction bases left unmatched: 9. CDR3 in DNA: TGTGCCAGCAGCCACAGACAGGGGATCTTCTATGGCTACACCTTC. This translates into CASSHRQGIFYGYTF.

Details on this clone: An end of the junction does not agree with germline; a read error may underlie this. CDR3 residues: CASSSTGLSNQPQHF. In nucleotides, the CDR3 is TGTGCCAGCAGCTCGACAGGCCTTAGCAATCAGCCCCAGCATTTT. The chain carries TRBV5-1 and TRBJ1-5, with TRBD1 as a possible D gene (6 bases). This CDR3 is 15 amino acids long. The germline CDR1 and CDR2 sequences are SGHRS and YFSETQ. The full variable domain, its missing parts supplied by reference TRBV5-1 and TRBJ1-5, is KAGVTQTPRYLIKTRGQQVTLSCSPISGHRSVSWYQQTPGQGLQFLFEYFSETQRNKGNFPGRFSGRQFSNSRSEMNVSTLELGDSALYLCASSSTGLSNQPQHFGDGTRLSIL.

The chain carries TRBV7-2 and TRBJ2-1; D gene uncertain. The CDR3 spans 16 residues. Germline V gene data show CDR1 as SGHTA and CDR2 as FQGNSA. Trimming took off 5 bases at V and 0 bases at J, with 14 bases between the two ends. The CDR3 region has the DNA TGTGCCAGCAGCGTCCGTGGGTTTAGCTCCTACAATGAGCAGTTCTTC. Residues: CASSVRGFSSYNEQFF.

This chain connects TRBV4-3 to TRBJ2-2; D possibly corresponds to TRBD2 (5 bases). Trimming shortened V by 0 bases and J by 6 bases, and 11 bases separated the two germline ends. The CDR3 runs to 15 residues. The germline V gene encodes CDR1 LGHNA and CDR2 YSLEER. This chain's CDR3 is CASSQDERGSGELFF. CDR3 in DNA: TGCGCCAGCAGCCAAGATGAACGGGGATCCGGGGAGCTGTTTTTT.

The CDR3 spells CASSLVLAGADTQYF. CDR3 DNA: TGTGCCAGCAGCTTGGTGCTAGCGGGAGCAGATACGCAGTATTTT. This chain uses TRBV7-3 with TRBJ2-3; TRBD2 matches at 10 bases. The CDR3 has 15 residues. With 3 bases clipped from V and 4 bases from J, the junction kept 4 bases outside the gene matches. The V gene's germline CDR1 is SGHTA and CDR2 FQGTGA. The whole variable domain, filled in from reference TRBV7-3 and TRBJ2-3, reads GAGVSQTPSNKVTEKGKYVELRCDPISGHTALYWYRQSLGQGPEFLIYFQGTGAADDSGLPNDRFFAVRPEGSVSTLKIQRTERGDSAVYLCASSLVLAGADTQYFGPGTRLTVL.

This rearrangement joins TRBV9 to TRBJ1-3; unclear D gene. Germline assignment: CDR1 SGDLS and CDR2 YYNGEE. Trimming shortened V by 0 bases and J by 4 bases, and 11 bases separated the two germline ends. This CDR3 has 15 residues. CDR3 region: CASSVAATTGNTIYF. The CDR3 region has the DNA TGTGCCAGCAGCGTAGCGGCGACAACCGGAAACACCATATATTTT.

The chain employs TRBV18 and TRBJ2-4, with 12 bases that match TRBD1. CDR1 is KGHSH, CDR2 LQKENI, per germline. This CDR3 has 17 residues. Trimming removed 4 bases from V and 9 bases from J; junction bases left unmatched: 13. The CDR3 nucleotides are TGTGCCAGCTCACAGCCGGGGACAGGGGGCAAGGGGACCATTCAGTACTTC. As protein: CASSQPGTGGKGTIQYF.

The chain recombines TRBV7-3 with TRBJ1-2; D call uncertain. V lost 6 bases, J lost 8 bases, and 19 bases lay in between. The CDR3 covers 14 residues. Germline lookup yields CDR1 SGHTA and CDR2 FQGTGA. The CDR3 coding sequence is TGTGCCAGCAGGCCACAGCCGGATTCGGGCGGCTACACCTTC. The encoded protein is CASRPQPDSGGYTF.

The chain recombines TRBV28 with TRBJ1-2; D is uncertain. The V and J ends lost 6 bases and 6 bases respectively, with 17 bases between them. This CDR3 contains 14 residues. Germline CDR1 MDHEN, CDR2 SYDVKM. CDR3 coding DNA: TGTGCCAGCAGGATGGACCCCGGAAGGGATGGCTACACCTTC. This gives the protein CASRMDPGRDGYTF.

The J gene is TRBJ2-7, the V gene TRBV11-2; D perhaps matches TRBD1 (6 bases). V lost 5 bases and J 3 bases, leaving 14 bases between the germline ends. Germline V gene data show CDR1 as SGHAT and CDR2 as FQNNGV. The CDR3 runs to 14 residues. The CDR3 sequence is CASSVGQSFYEQYF. The CDR3 DNA follows: TGTGCCAGCAGCGTCGGACAGAGTTTCTACGAGCAGTACTTC.

The J gene is TRBJ1-2, the V gene TRBV30; TRBD1 matches at 9 bases. The CDR3 loop spans 15 amino acids. With V trimmed by 1 base and J by 4 bases, 7 bases remained unmatched. Germline values: CDR1 GTSNPN, CDR2 SVGIG (reference sequence). DNA for the CDR3: TGTGCCTGGAGTGCAGGGACAGGGATCGTCTATGGCTACACCTTC. Amino acids: CAWSAGTGIVYGYTF.

The chain is built from TRBV6-6 and TRBJ1-2; 7 bases agree with TRBD1. The CDR3 extends over 13 amino acids. CDR1 and CDR2 from the germline V gene are MNHNY and SVGAGI (reference sequence). After removal of 6 bases from V and 8 bases from J, the junction contained 9 bases not matched to a gene. CDR3 loop: CASSPDREGGYTF. In nucleotides, the CDR3 is TGTGCCAGCAGCCCCGACAGGGAAGGAGGCTACACCTTC.